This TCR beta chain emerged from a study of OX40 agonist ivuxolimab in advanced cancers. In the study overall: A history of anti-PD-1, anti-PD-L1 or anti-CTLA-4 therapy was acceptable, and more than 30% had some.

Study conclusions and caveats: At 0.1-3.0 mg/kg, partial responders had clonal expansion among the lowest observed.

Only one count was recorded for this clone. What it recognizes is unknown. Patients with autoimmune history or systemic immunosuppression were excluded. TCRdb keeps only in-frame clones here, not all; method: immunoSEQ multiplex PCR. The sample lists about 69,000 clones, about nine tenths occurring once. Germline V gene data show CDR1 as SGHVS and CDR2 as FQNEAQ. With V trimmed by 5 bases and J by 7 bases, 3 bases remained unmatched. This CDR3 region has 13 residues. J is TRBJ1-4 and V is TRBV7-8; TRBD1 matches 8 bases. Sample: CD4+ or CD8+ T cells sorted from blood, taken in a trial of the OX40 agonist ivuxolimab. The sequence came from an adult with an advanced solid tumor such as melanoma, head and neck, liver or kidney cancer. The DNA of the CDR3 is TGTGCCAGCAGCCAGGACAGGGTTGAAAAACTGTTTTTT. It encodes CASSQDRVEKLFF.